These 20 T cell receptor beta chains were sequenced from one sample in a study of regulatory T cells in long-lasting Graves disease. Construction of the TCR beta libraries employed iRepertoire HTBI primers in conjunction with Arm-PCR of CDR3 regions. TCRdb independently ran MiXCR on the multiplex PCR reads; one entry per CDR3 protein. The repertoire holds roughly 420,000 distinct CDR3 sequences, with around 15% as singletons. The time point here: newly diagnosed GD, antithyroid drugs for less than 3 months. From PBMCs, RNA was extracted and then used to make the TCR library. These data were also reused for a study on T cells in Graves' hyperthyroidism and ophthalmopathy.

The input for sequencing was peripheral blood mononuclear cells (PBMCs), taken at new diagnosis, from a patient treated with antithyroid drugs. The receptors derive from a woman under 40 with Graves disease.

This chain joins TRBV10-3 and TRBJ2-1; 7 bases match TRBD2. The J segment lost 4 bases and the V segment lost 0 bases, leaving 6 bases of the junction unmatched. Germline CDR1 is ENHRY and CDR2 is SYGVKD. The CDR3 has 16 residues. CDR3 in DNA: TGTGCCATCAGTGAGTCTCCGGGAGGTTCTTACAATGAGCAGTTCTTC. Its protein product is CAISESPGGSYNEQFF.

At least ten counts were recorded for this clonotype. The chain is built from TRBV12-3 or TRBV12-4 and TRBJ2-7, with 8 bases identical to TRBD2. J lost 7 bases, V lost 8 bases, and 4 bases had no gene match. There are 11 residues in the CDR3. The CDR3 region has the DNA TGTGCCAGCGCCCGCGGGGGGGAGCAGTACTTC. Encoded protein: CASARGGEQYF.

Ten or more counts support this clonotype. This chain connects TRBV5-1 to TRBJ2-3; D is uncertain. The CDR3 is 16 amino acids. Germline V gene sequence: CDR1 SGHRS, CDR2 YFSETQ. Trimming pared 0 bases from V and 2 bases from J, leaving 13 bases between. The chain's CDR3 is CASSLAVQLNTDTQYF. The CDR3 nucleotides are TGCGCCAGCAGCTTGGCGGTACAGCTTAACACAGATACGCAGTATTTT.

This clonotype was detected many times. The chain has TRBV13 and TRBJ1-4; D may be TRBD1 (6 bases). Trimming took 8 bases from V and 8 from J, leaving 18 bases between them. The CDR3 covers 14 residues. From germline, CDR1 is PRHDT and CDR2 FYEKMQ (reference sequence). The CDR3 sequence: CASLERTAGEKLFF. The CDR3 DNA reads TGTGCCAGCCTTGAAAGGACAGCTGGGGAAAAACTGTTTTTT. The variable domain in full, completed from reference TRBV13 and TRBJ1-4, reads AAGVIQSPRHLIKEKRETATLKCYPIPRHDTVYWYQQGPGQDPQFLISFYEKMQSDKGSIPDRFSAQQFSDYHSELNMSSLELGDSALYFCASLERTAGEKLFFGSGTQLSVL.

J is TRBJ2-7 and V is TRBV10-1; 7 bases line up with TRBD1. The junction had 5 bases not matched to a gene; V was cut back by 1 base and J by 2 bases. The CDR3 spans 15 residues. Germline assignment: CDR1 WNHNN and CDR2 SYGVQD (reference sequence). CDR3 loop: CASSEYTGDPYEQYF. The CDR3, as DNA: TGCGCCAGCAGTGAGTATACAGGGGACCCCTACGAGCAGTACTTC.

This clonotype was observed a handful of times. The rearrangement links TRBV29-1 to TRBJ1-2; 9 bases line up with TRBD1. The CDR3 is 14 amino acids. Germline CDR1 and CDR2: SQVTM and ANQGSEA. Trimming at V came to 6 bases and at J to 5 bases, leaving 10 bases not matched to a gene. CDR3 nucleotide sequence: TGCAGCGTGTGGATGGACAGGGGCGATTATGGCTACACCTTC. This sequence encodes CSVWMDRGDYGYTF.

This rearrangement joins TRBV19 to TRBJ1-4; the match to TRBD1 covers 9 bases. Germline trimming cut 5 bases from V and 8 bases from J; bases unmatched to any gene: 12. Germline V gene lookup returns CDR1 LNHDA and CDR2 SQIVND (reference sequence). The CDR3 consists of 16 residues. The CDR3 DNA reads as TGTGCCAGTAGTTCCCCCGCGGGACAGGGTAGCGAAAAACTGTTTTTT. Its protein is CASSSPAGQGSEKLFF.

This clonotype was counted ten times or more. This chain connects TRBV20-1 to TRBJ1-5, with D possibly TRBD1 on 5 matching bases. This CDR3 has 13 amino acids. The ends were cut back, 3 bases at V and 9 bases at J, with 15 bases in the middle. CDR1 DFQATT and CDR2 SNEGSKA come from the germline V gene (reference sequence). The CDR3 coding sequence is TGCAGTGCTAGCCCAGTGGGGCGAGGGCCCCAGCATTTT. Amino acid sequence: CSASPVGRGPQHF.

In this sample, this clonotype turned up a few times. This chain uses TRBV2 with TRBJ1-2, with D unclear. Germline CDR1 and CDR2: SNHLY and FYNNEI. The CDR3 sequence is 11 residues long. Trimming took off 8 bases at V and 4 bases at J, with 8 bases between the two ends. DNA for the CDR3: TGTGCCAGCGAGGCCGGCTATGGCTACACCTTC. It specifies CASEAGYGYTF.

The V call is TRBV10-3, the J call TRBJ2-1, with 10 nucleotides matching TRBD2. CDR1 and CDR2 from the germline V gene are ENHRY and SYGVKD. The junction had 7 bases not matched to a gene; V was cut back by 6 bases and J by 5 bases. CDR3 length: 15 residues. Written as DNA, the CDR3 is TGTGCCATCAGGGTCATAGCGGGAGGAGACAATGAGCAGTTCTTC. Its protein product is CAIRVIAGGDNEQFF.

This clonotype was seen many times. The chain is built from TRBV5-1 and TRBJ1-1; 7 bases match TRBD1. The length of the CDR3 is 16 residues. The V gene end was trimmed by 4 bases and the J gene end by 5 bases; junction bases not matched to a gene: 14. Germline V CDR1 and CDR2: SGHRS, YFSETQ. The CDR3 DNA reads TGCGCCAGCAGCGGCGGAATGGGACAGACGGAAACTGAAGCTTTCTTT. As protein: CASSGGMGQTETEAFF.

In its sample, this clonotype was seen many times. The chain links TRBV7-3 to TRBJ2-2; tentatively, D is TRBD2 (6 bases). In germline, CDR1 is SGHTA, CDR2 FQGTGA. This CDR3 has 16 residues. Trimming took off 0 bases at V and 6 bases at J, with 14 bases between the two ends. The CDR3 spells CASSLTPGRGSGELFF. The DNA of the CDR3 is TGTGCCAGCAGCTTAACGCCCGGGAGAGGTTCCGGGGAGCTGTTTTTT.

About this clonotype itself: With a much larger clone just one base away, this may be a read error. The chain combines TRBV5-1 with TRBJ2-1, with 10 bases that match TRBD2. Germline V CDR1 and CDR2: SGHRS, YFSETQ. This CDR3 comprises 17 residues. In nucleotides, the CDR3 is TGCGCCAGCATCTTGAGGTCGGCTAGCGGGAGTTACCATGAGCAGTTCTTC. The encoded protein is CASILRSASGSYHEQFF.

The sample holds many counts of this clonotype. V usage is TRBV28 and J usage is TRBJ2-3; 8 bases are a match to TRBD1. This CDR3 region has 13 residues. Germline CDR1 reads MDHEN; CDR2 reads SYDVKM. V lost 6 bases to trimming and J lost 8 bases; unmatched junction nucleotides: 7. The CDR3 sequence: CASSRQGIGTQYF. In DNA, the CDR3 is TGTGCCAGCAGCAGACAGGGGATTGGTACGCAGTATTTT.

Of note for this clonotype: A much larger clone lies one base from this, so it may be a read error. V gene TRBV28 combines with J gene TRBJ1-1; D is uncertain. Germline V CDR1 and CDR2: MDHEN, SYDVKM. This CDR3 has 13 amino acids. V lost 7 bases, J lost 4 bases, and 13 bases lay in between. CDR3 bases: TGTGCCAGCAAGGGTATACTCAGCACTGAAGCTTTCTTT. Translation gives CASKGILSTEAFF.

As for this clonotype: Just one base apart from a much larger clone, this may be a read error. The rearrangement joins TRBV30 to TRBJ2-7; D is perhaps TRBD1 (5 bases). Germline V gene data show CDR1 as GTSNPN and CDR2 as SVGIG (reference sequence). Trimming stripped 1 base from V and 10 bases from J, with 11 bases between. CDR3 length: 11 residues. The CDR3 DNA is TGTGCCTGGAGTGGGACACCCTCCCAGTACTTC. Amino acid sequence: CAWSGTPSQYF. The full variable domain, in which reference TRBV30 and TRBJ2-7 provide the parts outside the CDR3, is SQTIHQWPATLVQPVGSPLSLECTVEGTSNPNLYWYRQAAGRGLQLLFYSVGIGQISSEVPQNLSASRPQDRQFILSSKKLLLSDSGFYLCAWSGTPSQYFGPGTRLTVT.

The sample holds many counts of this clonotype. The rearrangement uses TRBV7-2 and TRBJ2-5; 14 nucleotides match TRBD2. V lost 4 bases to trimming and J lost 5 bases; unmatched junction nucleotides: 12. CDR1 and CDR2 from the germline V gene are SGHTA and FQGNSA. This CDR3 is built from 18 residues. This CDR3 reads CASSSPRGTSGSTETQYF. The CDR3 DNA is TGTGCCAGCAGCTCGCCTAGGGGGACTAGCGGGAGTACGGAGACCCAGTACTTC.

This clonotype came up many times. The chain has TRBV6-1 and TRBJ2-5; D gene uncertain. With 10 bases removed from V and 2 bases from J, the gap between germline ends came to 11 bases. The germline V gene encodes CDR1 MNHNS and CDR2 SASEGT. This CDR3 has 12 amino acids. CDR3: CATTPRQETQYF. The CDR3 bases are TGTGCCACCACACCCCGGCAAGAGACCCAGTACTTC.

This clonotype has ten or more counts. The chain is built from TRBV5-1 and TRBJ2-2, with D perhaps matching TRBD1 (5 bases). This CDR3 contains 17 residues. V lost 2 bases, J lost 0 bases, and 14 bases lay in between. Germline loops: CDR1 SGHRS, CDR2 YFSETQ. CDR3 loop: CASSFFGHNANTGELFF. The CDR3 coding sequence is TGCGCCAGCAGCTTCTTCGGACATAACGCGAACACCGGGGAGCTGTTTTTT.

Points on this clonotype: Relative to the germline gene, one junction end is altered; a read error may explain this. The chain employs TRBV12-3 or TRBV12-4 and TRBJ2-5; 9 positions match TRBD2. This CDR3 contains 14 residues. CDR3 protein: CTSSPGGRGETQYF. CDR3 in DNA: TGTACCAGCAGTCCGGGCGGGAGGGGTGAGACCCAGTACTTC.